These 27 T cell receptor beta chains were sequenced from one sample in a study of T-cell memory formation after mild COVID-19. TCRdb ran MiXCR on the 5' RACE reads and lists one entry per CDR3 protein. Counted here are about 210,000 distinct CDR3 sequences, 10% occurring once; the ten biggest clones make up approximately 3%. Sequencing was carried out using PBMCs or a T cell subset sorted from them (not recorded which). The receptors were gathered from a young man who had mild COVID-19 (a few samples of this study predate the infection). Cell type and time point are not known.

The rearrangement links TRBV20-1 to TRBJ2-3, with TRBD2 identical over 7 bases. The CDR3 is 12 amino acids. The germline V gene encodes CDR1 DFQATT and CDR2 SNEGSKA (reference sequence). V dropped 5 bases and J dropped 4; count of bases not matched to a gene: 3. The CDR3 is CSAPTSADTQYF. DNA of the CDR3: TGCAGTGCTCCTACTAGCGCAGATACGCAGTATTTT.

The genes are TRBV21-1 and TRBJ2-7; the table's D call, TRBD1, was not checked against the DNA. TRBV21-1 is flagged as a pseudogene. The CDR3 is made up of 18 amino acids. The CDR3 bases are TGTGCCAGCAGGGACGTGCCTCCGGGACAGGGCTTATCTAACGAGCAGTACGTC. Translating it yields CASRDVPPGQGLSNEQYV.

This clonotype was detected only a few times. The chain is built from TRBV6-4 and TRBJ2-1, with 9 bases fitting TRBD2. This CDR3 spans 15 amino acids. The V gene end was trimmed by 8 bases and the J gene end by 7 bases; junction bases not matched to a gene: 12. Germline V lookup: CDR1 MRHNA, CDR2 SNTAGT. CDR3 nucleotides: TGTGCCAGCTCTGTATATAGCGGGGGAATAAATGAGCAGTTCTTC. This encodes CASSVYSGGINEQFF.

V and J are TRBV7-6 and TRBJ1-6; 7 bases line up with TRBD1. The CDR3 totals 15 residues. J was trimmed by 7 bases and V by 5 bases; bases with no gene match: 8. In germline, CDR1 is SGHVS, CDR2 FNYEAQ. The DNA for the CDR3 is TGTGCCAGCAGCGTCTCCGGGACAGAGAATTCACCCCTCCACTTT. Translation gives CASSVSGTENSPLHF.

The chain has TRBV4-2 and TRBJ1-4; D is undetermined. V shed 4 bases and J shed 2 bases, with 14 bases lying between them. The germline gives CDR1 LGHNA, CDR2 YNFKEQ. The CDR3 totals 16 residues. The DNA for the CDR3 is TGTGCCAGCAGCCCGAGGTTGTTAGGGACTAATGAAAAACTGTTTTTT. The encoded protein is CASSPRLLGTNEKLFF.

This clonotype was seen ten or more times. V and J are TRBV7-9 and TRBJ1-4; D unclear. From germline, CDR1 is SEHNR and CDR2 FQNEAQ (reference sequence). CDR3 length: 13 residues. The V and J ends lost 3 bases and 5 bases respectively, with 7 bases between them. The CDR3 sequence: CASSFSVNEKLFF. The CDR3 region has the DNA TGTGCCAGCAGCTTCTCGGTGAATGAAAAACTGTTTTTT.

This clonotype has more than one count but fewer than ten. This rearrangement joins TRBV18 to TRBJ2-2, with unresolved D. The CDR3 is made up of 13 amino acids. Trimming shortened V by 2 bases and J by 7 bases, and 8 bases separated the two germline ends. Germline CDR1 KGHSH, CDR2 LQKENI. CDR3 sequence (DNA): TGTGCCAGCTCACCAATGGATATCGGGGAGCTGTTTTTT. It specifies CASSPMDIGELFF.

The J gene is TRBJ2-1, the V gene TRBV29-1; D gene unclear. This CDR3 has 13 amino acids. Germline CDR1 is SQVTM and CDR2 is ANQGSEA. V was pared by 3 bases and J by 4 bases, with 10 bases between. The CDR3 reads CSVEKERYNEQFF. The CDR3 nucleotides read TGCAGCGTTGAGAAGGAAAGGTACAATGAGCAGTTCTTC.

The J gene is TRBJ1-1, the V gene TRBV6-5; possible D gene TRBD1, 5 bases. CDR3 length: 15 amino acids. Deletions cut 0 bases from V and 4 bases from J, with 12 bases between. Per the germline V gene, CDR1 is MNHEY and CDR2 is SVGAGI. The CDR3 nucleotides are TGTGCCAGCAGTTACTCGACGGGGCTCGGCACTGAAGCTTTCTTT. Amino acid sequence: CASSYSTGLGTEAFF.

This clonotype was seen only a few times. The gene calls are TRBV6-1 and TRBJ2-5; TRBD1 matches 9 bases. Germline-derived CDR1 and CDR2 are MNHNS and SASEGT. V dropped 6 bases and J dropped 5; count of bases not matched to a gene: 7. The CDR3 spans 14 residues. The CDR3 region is CASRVGQGWETQYF. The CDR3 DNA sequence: TGTGCCAGCAGGGTGGGACAGGGCTGGGAGACCCAGTACTTC.

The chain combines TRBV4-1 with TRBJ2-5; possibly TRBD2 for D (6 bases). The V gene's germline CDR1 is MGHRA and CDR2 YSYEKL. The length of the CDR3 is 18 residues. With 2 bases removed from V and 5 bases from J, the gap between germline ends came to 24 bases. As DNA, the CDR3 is TGCGCCAGCAGCCAACCCCCAGTTAGCGGCCCTGGAGGGGAGACCCAGTACTTC. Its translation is CASSQPPVSGPGGETQYF.

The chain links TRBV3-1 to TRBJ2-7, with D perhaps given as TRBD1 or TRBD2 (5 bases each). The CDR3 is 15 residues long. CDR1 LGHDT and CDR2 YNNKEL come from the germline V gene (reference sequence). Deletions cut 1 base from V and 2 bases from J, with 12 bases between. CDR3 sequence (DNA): TGTGCCAGCAGCCAAGGGTGGGACGGCCCCTACGAGCAGTACTTC. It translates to CASSQGWDGPYEQYF.

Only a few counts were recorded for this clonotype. CDR3 residues: CASKQTDENTIYF. The CDR3 DNA reads as TGTGCCAGCAAACAGACAGACGAAAACACCATATATTTT. V usage is TRBV6-5 and J usage is TRBJ1-3, with D perhaps TRBD1 (5 bases). CDR1 is MNHEY, CDR2 SVGAGI, per germline. V lost 7 bases, J lost 6 bases, and 13 bases lay in between. This CDR3 spans 13 amino acids.

CDR3 sequence reads: CASSRLTGAHTNEQFF. CDR3 in DNA: TGTGCCAGCAGCCGTCTAACGGGGGCGCATACTAATGAGCAGTTCTTC. The chain employs TRBV5-4 and TRBJ2-1, with D perhaps matching TRBD1 or TRBD2 (6 bases each). The V gene lost 4 bases and the J gene lost 7 bases, with 21 bases spanning the gap. Germline V lookup: CDR1 SGHNT, CDR2 YYREEE (reference sequence). The CDR3 runs 16 residues.

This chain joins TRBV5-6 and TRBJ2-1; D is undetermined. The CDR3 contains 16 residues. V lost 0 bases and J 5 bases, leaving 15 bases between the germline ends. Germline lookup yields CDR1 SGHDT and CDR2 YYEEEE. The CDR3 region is CASSLARHRQDNEQFF. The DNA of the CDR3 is TGTGCCAGCAGCTTGGCCCGTCACCGACAAGACAATGAGCAGTTCTTC.

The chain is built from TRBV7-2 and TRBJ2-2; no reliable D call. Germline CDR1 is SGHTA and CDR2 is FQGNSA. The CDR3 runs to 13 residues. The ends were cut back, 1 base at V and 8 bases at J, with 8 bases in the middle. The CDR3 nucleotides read TGTGCCAGCAGCTTAGTAATCCCTGGGGAGCTGTTTTTT. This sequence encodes CASSLVIPGELFF.

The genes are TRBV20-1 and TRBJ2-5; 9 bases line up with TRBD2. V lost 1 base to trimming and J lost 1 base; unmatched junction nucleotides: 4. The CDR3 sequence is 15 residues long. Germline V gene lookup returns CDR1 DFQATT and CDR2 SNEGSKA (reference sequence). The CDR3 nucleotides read TGCAGTGCTAGAGGACGGCGGGGGGGCCAAGAGACCCAGTACTTC. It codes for CSARGRRGGQETQYF.

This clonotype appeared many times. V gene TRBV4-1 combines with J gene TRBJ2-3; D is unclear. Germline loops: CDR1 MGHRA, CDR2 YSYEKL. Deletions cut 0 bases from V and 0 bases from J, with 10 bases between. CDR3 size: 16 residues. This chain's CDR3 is CASSQEPHPSTDTQYF. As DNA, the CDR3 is TGCGCCAGCAGCCAAGAACCACACCCCAGCACAGATACGCAGTATTTT.

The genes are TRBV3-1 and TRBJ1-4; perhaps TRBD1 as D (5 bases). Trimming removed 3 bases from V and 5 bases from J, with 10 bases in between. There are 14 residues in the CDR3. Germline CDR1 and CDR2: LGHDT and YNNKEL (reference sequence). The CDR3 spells CASSQRDGNEKLFF. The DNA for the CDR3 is TGTGCCAGCAGCCAGAGGGACGGGAATGAAAAACTGTTTTTT. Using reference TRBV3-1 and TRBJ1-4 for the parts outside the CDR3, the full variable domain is DTAVSQTPKYLVTQMGNDKSIKCEQNLGHDTMYWYKQDSKKFLKIMFSYNNKELIINETVPNRFSPKSPDKAHLNLHINSLELGDSAVYFCASSQRDGNEKLFFGSGTQLSVL.

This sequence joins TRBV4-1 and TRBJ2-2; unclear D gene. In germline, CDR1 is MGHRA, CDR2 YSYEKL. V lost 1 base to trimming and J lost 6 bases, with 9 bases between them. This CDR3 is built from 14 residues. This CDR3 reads CASSQVILAGELFF. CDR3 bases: TGCGCCAGCAGCCAAGTCATTCTAGCCGGGGAGCTGTTTTTT.

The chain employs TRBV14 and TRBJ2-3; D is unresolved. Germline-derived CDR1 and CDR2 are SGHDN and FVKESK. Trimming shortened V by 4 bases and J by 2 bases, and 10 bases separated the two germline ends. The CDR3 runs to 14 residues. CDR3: CASSPLVATDTQYF. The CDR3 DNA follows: TGTGCCAGCAGCCCTTTGGTGGCCACAGATACGCAGTATTTT.

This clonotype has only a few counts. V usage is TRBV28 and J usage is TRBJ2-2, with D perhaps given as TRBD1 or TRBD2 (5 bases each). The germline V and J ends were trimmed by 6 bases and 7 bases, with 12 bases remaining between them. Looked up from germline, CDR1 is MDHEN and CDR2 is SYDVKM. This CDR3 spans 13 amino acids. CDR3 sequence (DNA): TGTGCCAGCAGCGGGACCCTGCTCGGGGAGCTGTTTTTT. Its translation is CASSGTLLGELFF.

CDR3 bases: TGTGCCAGCAGCTTGGTGGTAGGGCGGCACTATGGCTACACCTTC. Its translation is CASSLVVGRHYGYTF. J is TRBJ1-2 and V is TRBV5-5; D unresolved. With 0 bases removed from V and 3 bases from J, the gap between germline ends came to 12 bases. CDR1 is SGHKS, CDR2 YYEKEE, per germline (reference sequence). The CDR3 sequence is 15 residues long.

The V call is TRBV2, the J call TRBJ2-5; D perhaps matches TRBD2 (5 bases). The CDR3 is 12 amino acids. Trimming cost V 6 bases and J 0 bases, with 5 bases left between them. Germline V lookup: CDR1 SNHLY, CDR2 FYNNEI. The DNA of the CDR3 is TGTGCCAGCAGGAGGGACCAAGAGACCCAGTACTTC. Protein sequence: CASRRDQETQYF.

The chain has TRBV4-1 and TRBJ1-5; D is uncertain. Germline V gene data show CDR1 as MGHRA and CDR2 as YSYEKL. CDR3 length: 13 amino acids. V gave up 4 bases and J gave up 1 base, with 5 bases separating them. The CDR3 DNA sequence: TGCGCCAGCAGCCCCGTGAGCAATCAGCCCCAGCATTTT. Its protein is CASSPVSNQPQHF.

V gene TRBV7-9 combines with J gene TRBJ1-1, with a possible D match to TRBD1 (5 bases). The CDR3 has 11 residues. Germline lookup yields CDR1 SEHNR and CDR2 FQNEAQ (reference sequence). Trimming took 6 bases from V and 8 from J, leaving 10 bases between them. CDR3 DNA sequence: TGTGCCAGCAGTCTTACAGGAGAAGCTTTCTTT. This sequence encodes CASSLTGEAFF. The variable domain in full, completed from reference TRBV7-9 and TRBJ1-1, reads DTGVSQNPRHKITKRGQNVTFRCDPISEHNRLYWYRQTLGQGPEFLTYFQNEAQLEKSRLLSDRFSAERPKGSFSTLEIQRTEQGDSAMYLCASSLTGEAFFGQGTRLTVV.

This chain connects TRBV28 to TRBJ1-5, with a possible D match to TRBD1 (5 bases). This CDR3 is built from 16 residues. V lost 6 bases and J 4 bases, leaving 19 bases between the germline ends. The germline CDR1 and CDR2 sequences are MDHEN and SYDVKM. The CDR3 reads CASSLPWGGMNQPQHF. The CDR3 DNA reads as TGTGCCAGCAGCCTCCCCTGGGGGGGTATGAATCAGCCCCAGCATTTT.